This TCR beta chain came from a study of shared clonotypes between healthy human individuals. Regarding the study as a whole: What rarefaction showed was incomplete sorted-subset sequencing despite large depth.

The assay ran at deep level. Repertoires were generated with immunoSEQ multiplex PCR, while TCRdb's copy carries only in-frame clones and drops some. The sample holds 2 million to 3 million clones, more than 85% seen once. Trimming left V 0 bases short and J 5 bases short, with 11 bases between. The CDR3 length is 14 residues. CDR1 and CDR2 (germline): SGHNT, YYREEE (reference sequence). Note on this clone: What it recognizes is unknown.

The chain is built from TRBV5-4 and TRBJ2-5, with D possibly called TRBD1 or TRBD2 (6 bases each). The receptor's source is a man in his late teens or twenties in good health. Some clones in this sample may be carry-over from other donors' samples. The sequenced sample consisted of naive CD4+ T cells from PBMCs. The subset denotes: CD45RA+ positively selected. The CDR3: CASSLAGGSETQYF. In DNA, the CDR3 is TGTGCCAGCAGCTTGGCCGGGGGCTCGGAGACCCAGTACTTC.